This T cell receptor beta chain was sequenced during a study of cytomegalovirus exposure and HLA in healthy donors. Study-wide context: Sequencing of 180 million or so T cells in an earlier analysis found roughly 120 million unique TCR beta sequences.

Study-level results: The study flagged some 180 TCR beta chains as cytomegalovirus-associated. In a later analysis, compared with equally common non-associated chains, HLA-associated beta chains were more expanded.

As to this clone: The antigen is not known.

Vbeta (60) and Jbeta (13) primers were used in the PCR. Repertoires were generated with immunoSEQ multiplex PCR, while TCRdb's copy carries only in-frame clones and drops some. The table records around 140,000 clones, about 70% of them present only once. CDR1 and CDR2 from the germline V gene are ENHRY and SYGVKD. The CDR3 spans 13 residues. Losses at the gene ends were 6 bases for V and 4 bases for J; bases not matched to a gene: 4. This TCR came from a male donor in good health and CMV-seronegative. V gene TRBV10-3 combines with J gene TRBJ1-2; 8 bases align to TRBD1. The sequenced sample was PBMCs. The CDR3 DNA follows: TGTGCCATCAGCCGACAGGGGCCCTATGGCTACACCTTC. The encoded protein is CAISRQGPYGYTF.